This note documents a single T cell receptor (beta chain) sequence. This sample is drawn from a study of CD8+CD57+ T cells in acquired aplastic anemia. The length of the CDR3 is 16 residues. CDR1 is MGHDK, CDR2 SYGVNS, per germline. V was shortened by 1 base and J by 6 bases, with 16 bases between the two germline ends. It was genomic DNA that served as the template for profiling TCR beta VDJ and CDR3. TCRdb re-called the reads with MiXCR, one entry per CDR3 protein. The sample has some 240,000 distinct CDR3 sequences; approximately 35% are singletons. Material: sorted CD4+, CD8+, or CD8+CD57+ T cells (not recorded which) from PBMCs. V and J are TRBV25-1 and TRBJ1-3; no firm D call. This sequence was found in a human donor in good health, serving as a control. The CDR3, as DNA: TGTGCCAGCAGTGAATTTGAGGGCGGTCAGAAAAACACCATATATTTT. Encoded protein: CASSEFEGGQKNTIYF.